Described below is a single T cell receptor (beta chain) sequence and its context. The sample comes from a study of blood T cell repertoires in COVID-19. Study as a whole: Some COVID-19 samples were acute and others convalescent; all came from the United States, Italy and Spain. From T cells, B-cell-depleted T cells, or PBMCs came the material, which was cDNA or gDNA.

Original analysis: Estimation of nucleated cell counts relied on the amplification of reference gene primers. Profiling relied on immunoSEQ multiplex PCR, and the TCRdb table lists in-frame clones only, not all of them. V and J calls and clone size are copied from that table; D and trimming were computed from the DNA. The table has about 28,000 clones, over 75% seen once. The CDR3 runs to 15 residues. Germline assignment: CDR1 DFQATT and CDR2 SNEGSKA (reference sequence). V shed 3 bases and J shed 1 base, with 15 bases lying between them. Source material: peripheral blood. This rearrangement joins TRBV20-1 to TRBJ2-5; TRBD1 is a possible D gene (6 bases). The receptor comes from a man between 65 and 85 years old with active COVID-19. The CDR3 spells CSASRGGWSQETQYF. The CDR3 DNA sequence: TGCAGTGCTAGTCGTGGGGGCTGGTCCCAAGAGACCCAGTACTTC.